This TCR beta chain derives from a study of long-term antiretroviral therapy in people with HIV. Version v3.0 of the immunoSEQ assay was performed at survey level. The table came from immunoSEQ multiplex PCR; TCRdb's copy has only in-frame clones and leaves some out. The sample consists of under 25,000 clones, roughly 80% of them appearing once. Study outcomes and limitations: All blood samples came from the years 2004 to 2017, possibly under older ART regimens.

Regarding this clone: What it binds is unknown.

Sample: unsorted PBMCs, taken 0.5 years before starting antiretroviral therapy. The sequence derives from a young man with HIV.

CDR3 residues: CASSEPGYEQYF. The CDR3 DNA is TGTGCCAGCAGTGAACCCGGCTACGAGCAGTACTTC. This chain uses TRBV6-1 with TRBJ2-7; D ambiguous. Germline values: CDR1 MNHNS, CDR2 SASEGT. The CDR3 loop spans 12 amino acids. V gave up 2 bases and J gave up 3 bases, with 5 bases separating them.